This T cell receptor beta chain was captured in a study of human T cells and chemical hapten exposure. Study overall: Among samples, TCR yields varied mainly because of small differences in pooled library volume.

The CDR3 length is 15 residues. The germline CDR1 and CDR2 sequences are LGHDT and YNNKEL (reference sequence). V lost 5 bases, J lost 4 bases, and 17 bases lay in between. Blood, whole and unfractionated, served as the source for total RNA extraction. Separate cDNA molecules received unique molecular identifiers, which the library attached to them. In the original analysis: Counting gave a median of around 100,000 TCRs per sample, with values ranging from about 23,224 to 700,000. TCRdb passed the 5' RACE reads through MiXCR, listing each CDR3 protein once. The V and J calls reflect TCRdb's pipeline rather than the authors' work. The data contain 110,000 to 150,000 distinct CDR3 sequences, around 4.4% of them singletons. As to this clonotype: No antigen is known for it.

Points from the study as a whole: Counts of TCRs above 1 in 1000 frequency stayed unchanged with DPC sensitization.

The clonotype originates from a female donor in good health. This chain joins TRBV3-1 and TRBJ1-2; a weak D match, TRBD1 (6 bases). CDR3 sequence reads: CASSSRQDGAYGYTF. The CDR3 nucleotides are TGTGCCAGCAGCTCGCGACAGGACGGGGCCTATGGCTACACCTTC.